This T cell receptor beta chain was sequenced in a study of regulatory T cells in long-lasting Graves disease. Overall study: Persistence in Graves' disease required over 5 years of antithyroid drugs plus positive TSH receptor antibodies.

Broader study findings: TRBV28, TRBJ1-2 and TRBJ2-5 were segments that persistent disease favored. Those with persistent Graves' had less TCR diversity than newly diagnosed patients. The sample size was small, and this may have reduced accuracy.

Construction of TCR beta libraries relied on iRepertoire HTBI primers and on Arm-PCR targeting CDR3 regions. Each CDR3 protein is one row after TCRdb ran MiXCR on the multiplex PCR reads. The sample comprises more than 350,000 distinct CDR3 sequences, roughly a fifth of which are singletons, and roughly 13% rests with the top ten. Sample time point: persistent/refractory GD, antithyroid drugs over 5 years with positive TRAb. The TCR library was made from RNA that had been extracted from PBMCs in TRIzol. This clonotype was observed many times. The antigen remains unidentified. V lost 6 bases to trimming and J lost 5 bases; unmatched junction nucleotides: 11. Germline V gene sequence: CDR1 SEHNR, CDR2 FQNEAQ (reference sequence). The CDR3 loop spans 15 amino acids.

The source of this sequence is a female donor with Graves disease. V gene TRBV7-9 combines with J gene TRBJ2-5; 8 nucleotides align to TRBD2. Material: peripheral blood mononuclear cells (PBMCs), obtained when the disease was refractory, from a patient treated with antithyroid drugs. CDR3 nucleotides: TGTGCCAGCAGGGATACCGGGACTAGGTGGGAGACCCAGTACTTC. Translating gives CASRDTGTRWETQYF.